This T cell receptor (beta chain) was retrieved from a study of T cell repertoires in cytomegalovirus infection. Overall study context: Public TCR beta signatures indicated both CMV infection and matching HLA type.

TCRdb re-called the reads through MiXCR, storing one row per CDR3 protein. The table records hundreds of thousands of distinct CDR3 sequences, approximately 30% of them present only once. In germline, CDR1 is SGDLS, CDR2 YYNGEE. This CDR3 spans 15 amino acids. J was trimmed by 3 bases and V by 4 bases; bases with no gene match: 6. The sample holds many counts of this clonotype. The antigen remains unidentified. Study-level findings and limits: Ex vivo responses were dominated by HLA-C-restricted CMV-specific TCR beta clonotypes. Adding up the frequency of public TCR beta families identified people who carried CMV plus the relevant HLA.

What was sequenced was PBMCs. This chain connects TRBV9 to TRBJ2-3, with 9 bases aligning to TRBD2. The sequence was obtained from a human donor in good health (CMV status not recorded). Some clones in this sample may be carry-over from other donors' samples. The CDR3 sequence: CASSPISGGTDTQYF. In DNA form, the CDR3 reads TGTGCCAGCAGCCCCATCAGCGGGGGGACAGATACGCAGTATTTT.